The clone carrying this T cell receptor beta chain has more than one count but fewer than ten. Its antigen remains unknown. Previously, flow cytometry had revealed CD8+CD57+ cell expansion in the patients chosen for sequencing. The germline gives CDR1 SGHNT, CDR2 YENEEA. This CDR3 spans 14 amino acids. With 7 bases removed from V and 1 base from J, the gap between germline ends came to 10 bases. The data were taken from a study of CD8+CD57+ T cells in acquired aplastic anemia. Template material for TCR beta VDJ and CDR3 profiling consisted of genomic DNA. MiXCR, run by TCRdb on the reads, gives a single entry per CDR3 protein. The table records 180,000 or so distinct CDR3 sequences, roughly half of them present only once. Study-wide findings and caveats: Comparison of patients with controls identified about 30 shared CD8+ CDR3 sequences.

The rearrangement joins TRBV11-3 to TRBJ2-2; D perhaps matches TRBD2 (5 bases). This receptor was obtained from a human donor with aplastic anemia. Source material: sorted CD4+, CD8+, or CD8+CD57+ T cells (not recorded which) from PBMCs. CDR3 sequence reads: CASKPGRNTGELFF. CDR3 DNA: TGTGCCAGCAAACCGGGAAGGAACACCGGGGAGCTGTTTTTT.